This is a list of T cell receptor beta chains from one sample in a study of blood T cell repertoires in COVID-19. Profiled with immunoSEQ multiplex PCR; TCRdb holds only in-frame clones, not every one. The repertoire consists of roughly 570,000 clones, with about 88% occurring once and the leading ten covering 7.8%. The specimen was peripheral blood. Receptors were obtained from a woman aged 45-65 years with COVID-19, enrolled during active disease. CDR3s include the opening cysteine and the closing phenylalanine or tryptophan. A D gene is named only where the DNA matches it firmly. Only part of the rows carry a size: once, few, many, or a class if the clone is expanded.

TRBD1 - TRBJ1-4 TRBV7-2 TGTGCCAGCAGCTACTCAGGGGGTAATGGTGAAAAACTGTTTTTT CASSYSGGNGEKLFF
- - TRBJ1-4 TRBV14 TGTGCCAGCAGCTACGAACTCTGGAATGAAAAACTGTTTTTT CASSYELWNEKLFF
TRBD2 - TRBJ2-7 TRBV3-1/TRBV3-2 TGTGCCAGCAGCCAACTCCCGGGACTAGCGGGGATCACCTACGAGCAGTACTTC CASSQLPGLAGITYEQYF
- - TRBJ2-1 TRBV2 TGTGCCAGCAGTCATCCGGACAGACGAAATGAGCAGTTCTTC CASSHPDRRNEQFF
- - TRBJ2-1 TRBV2 TGTGCCAGCAGCGAGAGGTCGGGCTCCTACAATGAGCAGTTCTTC CASSERSGSYNEQFF
TRBD1 - TRBJ2-3 TRBV5-1 TGCGCCAGCAGCGCCGACAGGGCCACAGATACGCAGTATTTT CASSADRATDTQYF
- - TRBJ1-1 TRBV5-1 TGCGCCAGCAGCGTTCGACCTAGACCGAACACTGAAGCTTTCTTT CASSVRPRPNTEAFF
- - TRBJ1-1 TRBV2 TGTGCCAGCAGTGAAGGGTCCTACCGGGCTTTCTTT CASSEGSYRAFF
- - TRBJ1-5 TRBV20-1 TGCAGTGCTAGTTTAGGGGGGGCCAATCAGCCCCAGCATTTT CSASLGGANQPQHF
- - TRBJ1-4 TRBV5-4 TGTGCCAGCAGCTTGCGGGGTAATGAAAAACTGTTTTTT CASSLRGNEKLFF
TRBD1 - TRBJ1-1 TRBV6-5 TGTGCCAGCACCTCCGGGACAGAGGCCGCTGAAGCTTTCTTT CASTSGTEAAEAFF
TRBD2 - TRBJ2-1 TRBV7-2 TGTGCCAGCAGCTCCGGACTAGTCCACAATGAGCAGTTCTTC CASSSGLVHNEQFF
TRBD2 - TRBJ2-5 TRBV5-1 TGCGCCAGCAATAGCGGGGGGGAAGAGACCCAGTACTTC CASNSGGEETQYF
TRBD2 - TRBJ2-7 TRBV6-6 TGTGCCAGCAACGAAGAGGGACTAGCGAGAGAGCAGTACTTC CASNEEGLAREQYF
TRBD1 - TRBJ2-3 TRBV6-2/TRBV6-3 TGTGCCAGCAGCCGTAGATCTCACAGGGGAAGCACAGATACGCAGTATTTT CASSRRSHRGSTDTQYF
- - TRBJ1-1 TRBV2 TGTGCCAGCAGTGAACAGGCGGGGCGGAACACTGAAGCTTTCTTT CASSEQAGRNTEAFF
TRBD1 once TRBJ1-1 TRBV9 TGTGCCAGCAGCGTAACAGGGGGTAACACTGAAGCTTTCTTT CASSVTGGNTEAFF
- - TRBJ2-7 TRBV12-3/TRBV12-4 TGTGCCAGCAGTTTATCTGGGCCCTACGAGCAGTACTTC CASSLSGPYEQYF
- - TRBJ2-7 TRBV2 TGTGCCAGTAGTGAGGAGGGCTACGAGCAGTACTTC CASSEEGYEQYF
- once TRBJ1-2 TRBV5-1 TGCGCCAGCAGCTTGGATACTGGGGGCGGCTACACCTTC CASSLDTGGGYTF
TRBD1 - TRBJ1-2 TRBV28 TGTGCCAGCAGTACAGGACAGGGGGGGTACTATGGCTACACCTTC CASSTGQGGYYGYTF
- - TRBJ1-2 TRBV13 TGTGCCAGCAGTCAACAAGACAGTAACTATGGCTACACCTTC CASSQQDSNYGYTF
- few TRBJ1-3 TRBV2 TGTGCCAGCAGGGGAGGACGGTGGGACTCTGGAAACACCATATATTTT CASRGGRWDSGNTIYF
- - TRBJ1-1 TRBV5-1 TGCGCCAGCAGCTTGGTAGGCCATCAGGAGGGAGCTTTCTTT CASSLVGHQEGAFF
- - TRBJ1-3 TRBV5-1 TGCGCCAGCAGCCCAGGGCTCTCTGGAAACACCATATATTTT CASSPGLSGNTIYF
- - TRBJ1-5 TRBV18 TGTGCCAGCTCACCACCGGGTGCGGAACAGCCCCAGCATTTT CASSPPGAEQPQHF
TRBD1 - TRBJ1-1 TRBV5-1 TGCGCCAGCAGCTTGTTGGAGGGGGCGGATGGAGCTTTCTTT CASSLLEGADGAFF
- - TRBJ1-1 TRBV4-1 TGCGCCAGCAGCCAAGGTACAGGCATGGGGTCCACTGAAGCTTTCTTT CASSQGTGMGSTEAFF
- - TRBJ1-5 TRBV6-1 TGTGCCAGCAGTGACATGGGACAATTTCTTCGTTCCAATCAGCCCCAGCATTTT CASSDMGQFLRSNQPQHF